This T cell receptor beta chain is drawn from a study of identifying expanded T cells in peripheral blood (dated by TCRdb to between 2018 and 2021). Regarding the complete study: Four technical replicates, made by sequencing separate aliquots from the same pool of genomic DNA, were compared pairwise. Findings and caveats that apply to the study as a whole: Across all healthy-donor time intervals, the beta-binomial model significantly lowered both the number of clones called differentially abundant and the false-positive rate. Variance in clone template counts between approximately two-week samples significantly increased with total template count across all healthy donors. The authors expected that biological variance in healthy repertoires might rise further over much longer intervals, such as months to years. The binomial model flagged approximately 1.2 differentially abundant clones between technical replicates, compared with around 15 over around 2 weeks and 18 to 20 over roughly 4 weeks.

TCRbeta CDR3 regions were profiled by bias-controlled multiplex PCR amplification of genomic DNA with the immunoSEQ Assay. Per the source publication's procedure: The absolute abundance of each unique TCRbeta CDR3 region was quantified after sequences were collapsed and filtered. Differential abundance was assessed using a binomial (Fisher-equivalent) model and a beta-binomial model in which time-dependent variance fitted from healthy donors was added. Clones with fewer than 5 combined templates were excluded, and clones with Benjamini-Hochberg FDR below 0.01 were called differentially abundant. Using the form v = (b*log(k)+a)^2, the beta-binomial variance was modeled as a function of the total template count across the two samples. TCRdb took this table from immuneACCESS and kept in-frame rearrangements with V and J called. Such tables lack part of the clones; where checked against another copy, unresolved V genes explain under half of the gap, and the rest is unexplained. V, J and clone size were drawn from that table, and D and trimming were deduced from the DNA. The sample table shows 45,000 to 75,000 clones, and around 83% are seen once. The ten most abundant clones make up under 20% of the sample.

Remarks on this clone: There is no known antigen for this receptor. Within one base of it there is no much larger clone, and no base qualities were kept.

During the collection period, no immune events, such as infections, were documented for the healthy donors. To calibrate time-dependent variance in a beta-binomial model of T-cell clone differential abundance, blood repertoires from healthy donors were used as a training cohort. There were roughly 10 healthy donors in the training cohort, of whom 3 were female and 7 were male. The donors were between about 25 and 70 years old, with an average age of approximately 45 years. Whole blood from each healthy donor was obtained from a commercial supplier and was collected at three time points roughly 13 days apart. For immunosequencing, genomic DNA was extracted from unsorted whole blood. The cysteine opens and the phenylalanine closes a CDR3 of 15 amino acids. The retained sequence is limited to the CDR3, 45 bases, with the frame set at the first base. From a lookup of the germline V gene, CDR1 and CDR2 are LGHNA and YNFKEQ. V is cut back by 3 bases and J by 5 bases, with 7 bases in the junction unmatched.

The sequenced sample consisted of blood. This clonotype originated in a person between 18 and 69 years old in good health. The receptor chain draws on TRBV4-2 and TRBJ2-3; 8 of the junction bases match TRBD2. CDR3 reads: CASSQEAGDKDTQYF. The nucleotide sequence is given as TGTGCCAGCAGCCAGGAAGCGGGAGATAAAGATACGCAGTATTTT.